Following are 22 T cell receptor beta chains from one sample sequenced in a study of T cell repertoires in cytomegalovirus infection. MiXCR, run by TCRdb on the reads, gives a single entry per CDR3 protein. The sample has roughly 800,000 distinct CDR3 sequences, roughly 29% seen once. The antigens these receptors bind are not known. Sequencing was performed on cultured CD8+ T cells from PBMCs, taken from culture after CMV antigen stimulation. The receptors were gathered from a human donor in good health (CMV status not recorded). Some clones in this sample may be carry-over from other donors' samples.

The chain employs TRBV12-3 or TRBV12-4 and TRBJ1-2, with 9 positions matching TRBD1. This CDR3 is 14 amino acids long. The ends lost 5 bases at V and 4 bases at J; junction bases unmatched: 5. The CDR3 protein is CASSNGTGSYGYTF. CDR3 DNA sequence: TGTGCCAGCAGTAACGGGACAGGGTCCTATGGCTACACCTTC.

The chain employs TRBV12-5 and TRBJ1-1; TRBD1 matches 11 bases. Losses at the gene ends were 3 bases for V and 1 base for J; bases not matched to a gene: 4. This CDR3 comprises 16 residues. Germline V gene data show CDR1 as LGHNT and CDR2 as FRNRAP. The CDR3 DNA reads as TGTGCTAGTGGTTTTTGGACAGGGGGCGGGAACACTGAAGCTTTCTTT. Translating it yields CASGFWTGGGNTEAFF.

This clonotype occurred many times. V usage is TRBV5-6 and J usage is TRBJ2-7; D is possibly TRBD2 (5 bases). Germline assignment: CDR1 SGHDT and CDR2 YYEEEE. The CDR3 totals 14 residues. V was cut by 2 bases and J by 2 bases, with 11 bases left in between. The CDR3 DNA is TGTGCCAGCAGCTTAGGAGGTTTGGCCTACGAGCAGTACGTC. Its protein is CASSLGGLAYEQYV.

This clonotype was found many times. The rearrangement uses TRBV7-9 and TRBJ2-6, with D perhaps matching TRBD2 (5 bases). Germline CDR1 reads SEHNR; CDR2 reads FQNEAQ (reference sequence). Trimming pared 5 bases from V and 0 bases from J, leaving 8 bases between. This CDR3 spans 15 amino acids. CDR3 loop: CASSPSRSGANVLTF. The CDR3 DNA reads TGTGCCAGCAGCCCTAGCCGCTCTGGGGCCAACGTCCTGACTTTC.

The rearrangement uses TRBV13 and TRBJ2-5, with D perhaps being TRBD1 or TRBD2 (5 bases each). This CDR3 is 15 amino acids long. Deletions cut 3 bases from V and 3 bases from J, with 14 bases between. CDR1 and CDR2 (germline): PRHDT, FYEKMQ (reference sequence). The CDR3 here is CASSFAGTAKETQYF. The DNA for the CDR3 is TGTGCCAGCAGCTTTGCCGGGACGGCCAAAGAGACCCAGTACTTC.

This clonotype was counted a single time. A much larger clonotype is one base distant, so this may be a read error. The gene calls are TRBV7-2 and TRBJ1-1; D is uncertain. The germline V and J ends were trimmed by 6 bases and 5 bases, with 13 bases remaining between them. This CDR3 has 13 residues. CDR1 is SGHTA, CDR2 FQGNSA, per germline. This CDR3 is CASRPAGRTEAFF. CDR3 in DNA: TGTGCCAGCAGGCCAGCCGGGAGGACTGAAGCTTTCTTT.

This clonotype was detected a few times. The chain links TRBV4-2 to TRBJ1-1, with no clear D. Germline CDR1 reads LGHNA; CDR2 reads YNFKEQ. CDR3 length equals 13 residues. The ends were cut back, 3 bases at V and 11 bases at J, with 16 bases in the middle. The CDR3: CASSHLDDVEAFF. CDR3 bases: TGTGCCAGCAGCCATTTGGACGACGTGGAGGCTTTCTTT.

This clonotype occurred a few times. The chain combines TRBV11-2 with TRBJ1-1; D remains ambiguous. There are 15 residues in the CDR3. V lost 3 bases, J lost 0 bases, and 11 bases lay in between. Germline CDR1 and CDR2: SGHAT and FQNNGV. The CDR3 bases are TGTGCCAGCAGCTTCCGCAGAGGACTGAACACTGAAGCTTTCTTT. As protein: CASSFRRGLNTEAFF.

This clonotype was picked up many times. The chain is built from TRBV12-3 or TRBV12-4 and TRBJ2-7, with 12 bases matching TRBD1. The CDR3 is 15 amino acids. With V trimmed by 5 bases and J by 3 bases, 5 bases remained unmatched. The CDR3 DNA sequence: TGTGCCAGCAGTACCGGGACAGGGGGCCTCTACGAGCAGTACGTC. It translates to CASSTGTGGLYEQYV.

The rearrangement uses TRBV27 and TRBJ1-5, with D hard to call. The ends were cut back, 2 bases at V and 5 bases at J, with 10 bases in the middle. CDR1 is MNHEY and CDR2 is SMNVEV in the germline V gene (reference sequence). The CDR3 is made up of 14 amino acids. CDR3 DNA: TGTGCCAGCAGTTTAGCGGGATCGGATCAGCCCCAGCATTTT. It translates to CASSLAGSDQPQHF.

J is TRBJ1-4 and V is TRBV4-1; D gene ambiguous. The germline gives CDR1 MGHRA, CDR2 YSYEKL. This CDR3 spans 13 amino acids. V was shortened by 3 bases and J by 4 bases, with 6 bases between the two germline ends. The CDR3 is CASSQVVNEKLFF. The DNA for the CDR3 is TGCGCCAGCAGCCAGGTAGTTAATGAAAAACTGTTTTTT.

This clonotype was counted a few times. The chain combines TRBV7-2 with TRBJ1-5; TRBD1 agrees at 8 bases. Germline V gives CDR1 SGHTA, CDR2 FQGNSA. The CDR3 has 15 residues. Trimming cost V 5 bases and J 9 bases; bases outside gene matches: 12. The CDR3 DNA reads as TGTGCCAGCAGCCCTCCGGACAGGGTTGGTGGGCCCCAGCATTTT. It encodes CASSPPDRVGGPQHF.

This clonotype was seen once. The chain recombines TRBV7-6 with TRBJ1-5; perhaps TRBD1 as D (6 bases). Between the trimmed V and J ends, which lost 1 base and 6 bases, there was a span of 13 bases. The CDR3 totals 15 residues. The germline V gene encodes CDR1 SGHVS and CDR2 FNYEAQ. The CDR3 region is CASSLGQESSQPQHF. DNA for the CDR3: TGTGCCAGCAGCTTAGGACAGGAGTCAAGTCAGCCCCAGCATTTT.

The table lists this clonotype with a few counts. This chain links TRBV28 with TRBJ2-5; D tentatively fits TRBD1 or TRBD2 (5 bases each). The V end lost 2 bases, the J end lost 7 bases, and 17 bases lay between the germline ends. Germline V gene data show CDR1 as MDHEN and CDR2 as SYDVKM. CDR3 size: 15 residues. CDR3 sequence (DNA): TGTGCCAGCAGTTTAGGCCGGGACCGGGTTTGGACCCAGTACTTC. Protein sequence: CASSLGRDRVWTQYF.

This clonotype was observed many times. The rearrangement uses TRBV7-8 and TRBJ1-5; D ambiguous. Looked up from germline, CDR1 is SGHVS and CDR2 is FQNEAQ. The V end lost 1 base, the J end lost 6 bases, and 10 bases lay between the germline ends. The CDR3 totals 14 residues. The CDR3 loop reads CASSLGRVTQPQHF. The CDR3 bases are TGTGCCAGCAGCTTAGGGAGGGTCACTCAGCCCCAGCATTTT.

This clonotype was seen repeatedly, ten times or more. The chain links TRBV7-8 to TRBJ1-3; no clear D gene. The CDR3 totals 15 residues. V was cut by 1 base and J by 4 bases, with 11 bases left in between. Germline CDR1 SGHVS, CDR2 FQNEAQ. CDR3 DNA: TGTGCCAGCAGCTTAGGAACCGATATCGGAAACACCATATATTTT. Protein product: CASSLGTDIGNTIYF.

Many counts were recorded for this clonotype. The V gene is TRBV10-3, the J gene TRBJ2-1; TRBD2 agrees at 7 bases. The CDR3 extends over 15 amino acids. CDR1 is ENHRY and CDR2 is SYGVKD in the germline V gene. V shed 6 bases and J 0 bases; nucleotides not matched to a gene: 5. CDR3 bases: TGTGCCATCAGCTACGGGGGGAGCTCCTACAATGAGCAGTTCTTC. Its translation: CAISYGGSSYNEQFF.

This clonotype showed up many times. The gene calls are TRBV7-2 and TRBJ1-2; D gene unclear. CDR1 is SGHTA and CDR2 is FQGNSA in the germline V gene. The length of the CDR3 is 16 residues. V dropped 0 bases and J dropped 6 bases, with 17 bases sitting between them. CDR3 bases: TGTGCCAGCAGCTTAGCCACATTCTCTCGGAAACATGGCTACACCTTC. Translating gives CASSLATFSRKHGYTF.

This clonotype was seen only a few times. The CDR3 coding sequence is TGTGCCAGCAGCCCACAGGGGGTGCAAGCTAACTATGGCTACACCTTC. Translating it yields CASSPQGVQANYGYTF. V and J are TRBV7-6 and TRBJ1-2; 8 bases align to TRBD1. The V segment lost 5 bases and the J segment 0 bases; nucleotides outside the gene matches: 8. CDR1 is SGHVS, CDR2 FNYEAQ, per germline. This CDR3 region has 16 residues.

The chain couples TRBV5-6 to TRBJ2-2; D may be TRBD1 (6 bases). Trimming left V 0 bases short and J 4 bases short, with 13 bases between. The germline gives CDR1 SGHDT, CDR2 YYEEEE. The CDR3 is 16 amino acids. The CDR3 bases are TGTGCCAGCAGCTTGGACCTGGGACACGTCACCGGGGAGCTGTTTTTT. The encoded protein is CASSLDLGHVTGELFF.

The gene calls are TRBV7-6 and TRBJ1-1; 10 bases agree with TRBD1. CDR1 is SGHVS, CDR2 FNYEAQ, per germline. The CDR3 loop spans 15 amino acids. The trim removed 5 bases at V and 4 bases at J, leaving 7 bases unmatched. The CDR3 nucleotides read TGTGCCAGCAGCCCGACAGGGGGCTATGGCACTGAAGCTTTCTTT. Its protein product is CASSPTGGYGTEAFF.

This clonotype was seen a single time. The rearrangement joins TRBV7-6 to TRBJ1-1; TRBD1 is a possible D gene (5 bases). The CDR3 runs 14 residues. Germline CDR1 reads SGHVS; CDR2 reads FNYEAQ. V lost 6 bases and J 0 bases, leaving 11 bases between the germline ends. This CDR3 reads CASSGALLNTEAFF. DNA for the CDR3: TGTGCCAGCAGTGGGGCACTTTTGAACACTGAAGCTTTCTTT.